This TCR beta chain was retrieved from a study of blood T cell repertoires in COVID-19 (dated by TCRdb to the early 2020s). Notes on the research overall: Collaborator samples came from the United States, Italy and Spain and covered acute and convalescent phases of COVID-19. The prospective study material was composed of cDNA or gDNA derived from T cells, B-cell-depleted T cells, or PBMCs. The dataset comprised deeply sampled blood TCRbeta repertoires from subjects exposed to, actively infected with, or recovered from COVID-19. The repertoires were released in a freely available public database meant as a resource for research on the immune response to SARS-CoV-2. The samples were drawn from the first 160 participants of the ongoing ImmuneRACE study and from 1,254 subjects provided by 6 global collaborators. The sample metadata nearly always contained a de-identified subject ID, COVID-19 status, age in years and sex. Where HLA class I and class II types were available, the types were taken from metadata supplied by the sample provider, not from assay-based typing.

The collaborating institutions used their own protocols to collect whole blood in K2EDTA tubes. For TCRbeta analysis, collaborator samples were shipped as frozen whole blood, as isolated PBMCs, or as DNA extracted from either sample type. TCRbeta CDR3 regions were amplified from genomic DNA using the immunoSEQ Assay, a bias-controlled multiplex PCR. In the paper's pipeline: The number of nucleated cells in each sample was estimated from the amplification of reference gene primers within the assay. Sequence reads were collapsed and filtered to measure the absolute abundance of every unique TCRbeta CDR3 rearrangement. For each sample, productive Simpson clonality was calculated as the square root of Simpson's diversity index over productive rearrangements. TCRdb carries this immuneACCESS record with in-frame sequences only. Its versions omit some clonotypes, under half of them owing to an unresolved V gene in the studies checked, with the rest unexplained. That table supplies the V and J calls and clone size; D and trimming were determined from the DNA. The sample yields about 140,000 clones; roughly nine tenths were counted once. In total, the top ten clones hold roughly 1.6% of the sample.

Concerning this clone: What this receptor recognizes is not known. No much larger clonotype is one base removed from it; base qualities were not supplied.

The full study reports these points: The amount of clinical and demographic metadata varied by source and participant and was provided uncurated.

The germline V gene encodes CDR1 LGHNA and CDR2 YNFKEQ. V gives up 4 bases and J gives up 2 bases, and the segment between their germline ends measures 16 bases. Spanning cysteine to phenylalanine, the CDR3 consists of 16 amino acids. Of all the DNA, just the CDR3 is kept, 48 bases in frame from base 1. The chain links TRBV4-2 with TRBJ2-3, with TRBD2 perhaps the D gene, on 6 matching bases. This clonotype originated in a human donor in a cohort sampled during active COVID-19. The sequenced material came from peripheral blood. In nucleotide form, the sequence is TGTGCCAGCAGCCCGCTAGGGACTTTAACCACAGATACGCAGTATTTT. This sequence encodes CASSPLGTLTTDTQYF.